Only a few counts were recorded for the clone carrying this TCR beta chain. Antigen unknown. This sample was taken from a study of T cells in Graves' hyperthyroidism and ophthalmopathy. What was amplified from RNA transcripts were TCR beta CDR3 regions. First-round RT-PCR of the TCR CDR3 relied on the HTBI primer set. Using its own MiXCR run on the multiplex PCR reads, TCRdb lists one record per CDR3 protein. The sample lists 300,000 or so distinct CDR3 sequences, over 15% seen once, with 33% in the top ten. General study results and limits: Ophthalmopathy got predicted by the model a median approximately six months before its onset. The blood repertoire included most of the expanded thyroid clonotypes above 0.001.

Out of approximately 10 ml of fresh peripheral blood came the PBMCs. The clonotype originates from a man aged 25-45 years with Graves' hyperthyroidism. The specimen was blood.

The CDR3 DNA reads TGTGCCAGCAGTAAGGTCCAAAAGGCCTACGAGCAGTACTTC. Translation gives CASSKVQKAYEQYF. The J gene is TRBJ2-7, the V gene TRBV2; D remains unclear. Trimming removed 5 bases at V and 2 bases at J, with 13 bases between. The CDR3 extends over 14 amino acids. CDR1 is SNHLY, CDR2 FYNNEI, per germline.